This T cell receptor beta chain derives from a study of T-cell reconstitution after alpha-beta-depleted transplantation in children. There are 15 residues in the CDR3. V was pared by 4 bases and J by 4 bases, with 10 bases of the junction left unmatched. Germline lookup yields CDR1 MNHNS and CDR2 SASEGT. The library targeted TCRbeta and was prepared with unique molecular identifiers. One entry per CDR3 protein results from TCRdb running MiXCR on the PCR reads. The table records 550,000 to 800,000 distinct CDR3 sequences, over 10% of them present only once. The genes are TRBV6-1 and TRBJ2-7; TRBD2 matches 7 bases. This TCR came from a girl aged 2-10 years with congenital amegakaryocytic thrombocytopenia, due to receive a stem cell transplant. This specimen consisted of PBMCs, obtained before TCRalphabeta/CD19-depleted stem cell transplant. The CDR3 DNA reads as TGTGCCAGCAGTGGAATTAGGGAGGGAGGTTACGAGCAGTACTTC. It translates to CASSGIREGGYEQYF.